A selection of T cell receptor beta chains follows, all from one sample in a study of T cells in Graves' hyperthyroidism and ophthalmopathy. TCRdb recomputed calls from the multiplex PCR reads with MiXCR, one row per CDR3 protein. The data contain about 640,000 distinct CDR3 sequences, roughly 20% of them seen just once; the ten biggest clones take up 34%. Sequenced input: blood. These receptors originate from a man in his thirties or forties with Graves' ophthalmopathy. The CDR3 runs from the conserved cysteine through the conserved F or W. A D gene is named only where the DNA matches it firmly. Not all rows give a size; the values are once, few, many and, for expanded clones, a class.

D,size,V,J,DNA,CDR3
.,few,TRBV10-3,TRBJ2-7,TGTGCCATCAGTTATCCCGGCGGAGAAGAGCAGTACTTC,CAISYPGGEEQYF
.,.,TRBV28,TRBJ2-5,TGTGCCAGCGCGACCCCCCAAGAGACCCAGTACTTC,CASATPQETQYF
.,many,TRBV3-1,TRBJ1-1,TGTGCCAGCAGCCGGAAGGGGAACACTGAAGCTTTCTTT,CASSRKGNTEAFF
.,.,TRBV10-3,TRBJ1-6,TGTGCCATCAGGACGGGGAACAGCTATAATTCACCCCTCCACTTT,CAIRTGNSYNSPLHF
.,few,TRBV6-2/TRBV6-3,TRBJ2-1,TGTGCCAGCAGTTACTCGCCGGGGTCCTCCTACAATGAGCAGTTCTTC,CASSYSPGSSYNEQFF
.,many,TRBV28,TRBJ2-3,TGTGCCAGCAGTCCTCTCACGGGAGCTACAGATACGCAGTATTTT,CASSPLTGATDTQYF
.,many,TRBV5-1,TRBJ2-7,TGCGCCAGCGGTTTCGACCCCGCGGTCTACGAGCAGTACTTC,CASGFDPAVYEQYF
TRBD2,many,TRBV6-1,TRBJ2-7,TGTGCCAGCAGGGAAGCGGGAGGCTCCTACGAGCAGTACTTC,CASREAGGSYEQYF
.,many,TRBV20-1,TRBJ2-2,TGCAGTGCTAGAGAGGGCCTTAACACCGGGGAGCTGTTTTTT,CSAREGLNTGELFF
TRBD2,.,TRBV6-1,TRBJ2-7,TGTGCCAGCAGTCGACCAGGGACTAGCAGGAGAGGCTACGAGCAGTACTTC,CASSRPGTSRRGYEQYF